A selection of T cell receptor beta chains follows, all from one sample in a study of T cell changes during pregnancy in multiple sclerosis. The table came from immunoSEQ multiplex PCR; TCRdb's copy has only in-frame clones and leaves some out. The sample carries some 85,000 clones, approximately 94% recorded once. The sample was peripheral blood, taken in the third trimester of pregnancy. The receptors were sampled from a female donor with multiple sclerosis, enrolled in a pregnancy study. Both conserved end residues are part of each CDR3. A D gene is named only where the DNA matches it firmly. Where a row states a size, it is once, few, many or the class of an expanded clone; other rows omit it.

J	D	length	size	V	CDR3	DNA
TRBJ2-1	TRBD2	18	-	TRBV18	CASSLSHPLAGGRNEQFF	TGTGCCAGCTCACTTTCCCATCCACTAGCGGGAGGACGGAATGAGCAGTTCTTC
TRBJ2-3	TRBD2	18	-	TRBV7-6	CASSLVPGTSGNTDTQYF	TGTGCCAGCAGCTTAGTTCCCGGGACTAGCGGAAACACAGATACGCAGTATTTT
TRBJ1-2	-	14	-	TRBV14	CASSHGDLGGGYTF	TGTGCCAGCAGCCATGGGGACTTGGGAGGTGGCTACACCTTC
TRBJ2-2	TRBD2	15	-	TRBV5-1	CASSFLWRGDGELFF	TGCGCCAGCAGCTTTCTCTGGCGGGGGGACGGGGAGCTGTTTTTT
TRBJ2-7	-	15	once	TRBV5-6	CASSLAWGGLDEQYF	TGTGCCAGCAGCTTGGCCTGGGGGGGGCTCGACGAGCAGTACTTC
TRBJ1-3	TRBD1	16	-	TRBV25-1	CASSKPTGGVGNTIYF	TGTGCCAGCAGTAAACCTACAGGGGGAGTTGGAAACACCATATATTTT
TRBJ1-3	TRBD1	15	-	TRBV7-9	CASSLALGGGNTIYF	TGTGCCAGCAGCTTAGCGCTAGGGGGCGGAAACACCATATATTTT
TRBJ2-7	TRBD1	15	-	TRBV18	CASSNTGTGSHEQYF	TGTGCCAGCTCAAATACCGGGACAGGGTCCCACGAGCAGTACTTC
TRBJ2-7	-	18	-	TRBV27	CASRHRTEARAGNYEQYF	TGTGCCAGCAGGCACAGAACTGAAGCACGAGCCGGAAACTACGAGCAGTACTTC
TRBJ2-1	TRBD2	15	-	TRBV7-3	CASSLRGRPYNEQFF	TGTGCCAGCAGCTTACGCGGGAGGCCCTACAATGAGCAGTTCTTC
TRBJ2-1	-	16	-	TRBV6-5	CASSSPLGSAYNEQFF	TGTGCCAGCAGTTCCCCTCTGGGGAGTGCCTACAATGAGCAGTTCTTC
TRBJ2-2	-	20	-	TRBV28	CASNLRFKGGTVTNTGELFF	TGTGCCAGCAATCTCCGGTTTAAGGGCGGGACAGTGACGAACACCGGGGAGCTGTTTTTT
TRBJ2-6	-	17	-	TRBV4-1	CASSQVPGGGGANVLTF	TGCGCCAGCAGCCAAGTGCCGGGGGGCGGTGGGGCCAACGTCCTGACTTTC
TRBJ2-1	-	18	-	TRBV11-2	CASSLGTGREYPYNEQFF	TGTGCCAGCAGCTTAGGGACAGGGCGGGAGTACCCCTACAATGAGCAGTTCTTC
TRBJ2-1	TRBD2	18	once	TRBV5-6	CASSLAGLAGRKINEQFF	TGTGCCAGCAGCTTGGCCGGACTAGCGGGCCGAAAAATCAATGAGCAGTTCTTC
TRBJ1-1	TRBD1	18	-	TRBV14	CASSQDPHRQGMNTEAFF	TGTGCCAGCAGCCAAGATCCACACAGACAGGGGATGAACACTGAAGCTTTCTTT
TRBJ2-7	TRBD2	17	-	TRBV4-3	CASSQEQGLAGAYEQYF	TGCGCCAGCAGCCAAGAACAGGGACTAGCGGGAGCCTACGAGCAGTACTTC
TRBJ1-1	TRBD1	14	-	TRBV2	CASTQGQAAWGAFF	TGTGCCAGCACACAAGGACAGGCCGCTTGGGGAGCTTTCTTT
TRBJ1-4	-	14	-	TRBV28	CASSFTGGGEKLFF	TGTGCCAGCAGTTTCACGGGTGGAGGTGAAAAACTGTTTTTT
TRBJ2-1	-	13	-	TRBV6-1	CASSRTGNNEQFF	TGTGCCAGCAGTAGAACAGGGAACAATGAGCAGTTCTTC
TRBJ2-1	-	16	-	TRBV2	CASSPRGGNSYNEQFF	TGTGCCAGCAGCCCTAGGGGGGGTAACTCCTACAATGAGCAGTTCTTC
TRBJ2-7	TRBD2	19	-	TRBV18	CASSPSGLAGERITYEQYF	TGTGCCAGCTCACCATCGGGACTAGCGGGAGAGCGGATCACCTACGAGCAGTACTTC
TRBJ2-1	TRBD1	15	-	TRBV12-5	CASGLGTGGYNEQFF	TGTGCTAGTGGTTTGGGGACAGGGGGCTACAATGAGCAGTTCTTC
TRBJ2-7	TRBD2	13	-	TRBV27	CASSLGLAYEQYF	TGTGCCAGCAGTTTGGGACTAGCCTACGAGCAGTACTTC
TRBJ1-1	TRBD1	15	-	TRBV19	CASNQATGRWTEAFF	TGTGCCAGTAACCAGGCGACAGGGCGATGGACTGAAGCTTTCTTT
TRBJ1-1	TRBD1	15	-	TRBV16	CASSLPGTGGTEAFF	TGTGCCAGCAGCCTACCAGGGACAGGGGGGACTGAAGCTTTCTTT
TRBJ2-2	-	16	-	TRBV4-1	CASSQGDAVNTGELFF	TGCGCCAGCAGCCAAGGAGATGCCGTGAACACCGGGGAGCTGTTTTTT
TRBJ1-2	TRBD1	14	-	TRBV6-6	CASTRTGRNYGYTF	TGTGCCAGCACCAGGACAGGGCGAAACTATGGCTACACCTTC
TRBJ2-1	TRBD2	18	-	TRBV2	CASSGGLAGVSFYNEQFF	TGTGCCAGCAGTGGAGGACTAGCGGGAGTCTCGTTCTACAATGAGCAGTTCTTC
TRBJ2-1	-	14	-	TRBV6-5	CASSYSRASDEQFF	TGTGCCAGCAGTTACTCCAGGGCTTCCGATGAGCAGTTCTTC
TRBJ2-7	TRBD2	15	-	TRBV19	CASSGLAGPTYEQYF	TGTGCCAGTAGTGGGCTAGCGGGACCTACCTACGAGCAGTACTTC
TRBJ1-2	-	13	few	TRBV6-1	CASSEGENYGYTF	TGTGCCAGCAGTGAAGGGGAGAACTATGGCTACACCTTC
TRBJ2-3	-	15	once	TRBV7-6	CASSLDGGPADTQYF	TGTGCCAGCAGCTTAGACGGAGGGCCGGCCGATACGCAGTATTTT
TRBJ2-5	-	17	-	TRBV12-5	CASGLAQKPGGKETQYF	TGTGCTAGTGGTTTGGCCCAAAAGCCAGGGGGGAAAGAGACCCAGTACTTC
TRBJ1-2	TRBD1	14	-	TRBV2	CASSEDFNRGGYTF	TGTGCCAGCAGTGAAGACTTTAACAGGGGCGGCTACACCTTC
TRBJ1-1	-	12	-	TRBV9	CASSPGAQEAFF	TGTGCCAGCAGCCCTGGGGCGCAAGAAGCTTTCTTT
TRBJ2-1	-	14	-	TRBV7-9	CASSLAPTTDEQFF	TGTGCCAGCAGCTTAGCGCCTACTACCGATGAGCAGTTCTTC
TRBJ2-5	TRBD1	11	-	TRBV7-9	CASTGGKTQYF	TGTGCCAGCACAGGGGGCAAGACCCAGTACTTC
TRBJ2-4	TRBD1	12	-	TRBV29-1	CSMTTGPNIQYF	TGCAGCATGACGACAGGGCCAAACATTCAGTACTTC
TRBJ1-1	-	13	-	TRBV6-6	CASSPGLNTEAFF	TGTGCCAGCAGTCCAGGGTTAAACACTGAAGCTTTCTTT
TRBJ1-5	-	14	-	TRBV2	CASSDQGGHQPQHF	TGTGCCAGCAGCGACCAGGGAGGTCATCAGCCCCAGCATTTT
TRBJ2-7	TRBD2	14	-	TRBV10-2	CASSDGLAGGEQYF	TGCGCCAGCAGTGACGGACTAGCGGGAGGCGAGCAGTACTTC
TRBJ1-1	-	12	-	TRBV5-1	CASSFDGTEAFF	TGCGCCAGCAGCTTTGACGGGACTGAAGCTTTCTTT
TRBJ1-1	-	16	once	TRBV10-2	CASSAYGQRVGTEAFF	TGCGCCAGCAGTGCATATGGGCAGCGGGTAGGCACTGAAGCTTTCTTT
TRBJ1-1	TRBD1	15	-	TRBV6-1	CASWDREFMNTEAFF	TGTGCCAGCTGGGACAGAGAGTTCATGAACACTGAAGCTTTCTTT
TRBJ2-3	-	15	-	TRBV27	CASRGRGYAKDTQYF	TGTGCCAGCAGGGGGAGAGGTTACGCAAAAGATACGCAGTATTTT
TRBJ2-1	-	13	-	TRBV12-2	CASRWREGNEQFF	TGTGCAAGTCGCTGGCGGGAGGGTAATGAGCAGTTCTTC
TRBJ2-1	-	13	-	TRBV21-1	CASSPNEGNEQFF	TGTGCCAGCAGCCCAAACGAGGGCAATGAGCAGTTCTTC
TRBJ2-2	-	12	-	TRBV30	CAWGDRSGELFF	TGTGCCTGGGGCGACAGGTCCGGGGAGCTGTTTTTT
TRBJ2-3	-	18	-	TRBV5-1	CASSLKHSPLTSTDTQYF	TGCGCCAGCAGCTTAAAACACTCGCCCCTGACTAGCACAGATACGCAGTATTTT